The rows below give T cell receptor beta chains drawn from one sample of a study of siplizumab effects on memory and regulatory T cells. Method: immunoSEQ multiplex PCR; TCRdb's copy keeps in-frame clones and lacks some. Among more than 75,000 clones, 96% were seen once, and the ten largest hold around 0.03%. Input material: naive CD4+ T cells sorted from blood. These receptors all come from a human donor in good health. The CDR3 runs from the conserved cysteine through the conserved F or W. Each record gives: D gene, clone size, J gene, V gene, CDR3 protein, CDR3 DNA. A D gene is named only where the DNA matches it firmly. Part of the rows lack a size; the others show once, few, many or a class for expanded clones.

D: TRBD2
size: .
J: TRBJ2-3
V: TRBV27
CDR3: CASSIIAGGGDTQYF
DNA: TGTGCCAGCAGCATCATAGCGGGGGGGGGTGATACGCAGTATTTT

D: .
size: .
J: TRBJ2-3
V: TRBV21-1
CDR3: CARRGWTTDTQYF
DNA: TGTGCCAGGCGGGGATGGACAACAGATACGCAGTATTTT

D: .
size: .
J: TRBJ1-2
V: TRBV19
CDR3: CASSPWGAEDGYTF
DNA: TGTGCCAGTAGTCCCTGGGGCGCCGAAGATGGCTACACCTTC

D: .
size: few
J: TRBJ1-1
V: TRBV29-1
CDR3: CSVEGRLNTEAFF
DNA: TGCAGCGTTGAGGGGAGACTGAACACTGAAGCTTTCTTT

D: .
size: .
J: TRBJ1-6
V: TRBV27
CDR3: CASSLNQGRNSPLHF
DNA: TGTGCCAGCAGTTTAAATCAGGGGCGTAATTCACCCCTCCACTTT

D: .
size: .
J: TRBJ1-1
V: TRBV25-1
CDR3: CASSEFDGEGTEAFF
DNA: TGTGCCAGCAGTGAATTCGACGGGGAAGGCACTGAAGCTTTCTTT

D: .
size: .
J: TRBJ1-5
V: TRBV21-1
CDR3: CASRRGSGSNQPQHF
DNA: TGTGCCAGCAGAAGGGGATCGGGTAGCAATCAGCCCCAGCATTTT

D: .
size: .
J: TRBJ2-7
V: TRBV18
CDR3: CASSPNGIAYEQYF
DNA: TGTGCCAGCTCACCAAACGGCATAGCCTACGAGCAGTACTTC

D: .
size: .
J: TRBJ2-2
V: TRBV6-4
CDR3: CASSGLVNTGELFF
DNA: TGTGCCAGCAGTGGCCTAGTTAACACCGGGGAGCTGTTTTTT

D: .
size: .
J: TRBJ2-3
V: TRBV19
CDR3: CASSWLRDTQYF
DNA: TGTGCCAGTAGTTGGTTGAGAGATACGCAGTATTTT

D: TRBD2
size: .
J: TRBJ2-5
V: TRBV5-1
CDR3: CASANTIIAGTYQETQYF
DNA: TGCGCCAGCGCCAACACGATTATAGCGGGGACCTATCAAGAGACCCAGTACTTC

D: .
size: .
J: TRBJ1-3
V: TRBV7-2
CDR3: CASSAGSGNTIYF
DNA: TGTGCCAGCAGTGCGGGCTCTGGAAACACCATATATTTT

D: TRBD2
size: .
J: TRBJ2-6
V: TRBV5-1
CDR3: CASSMNPGLLNSGANVLTF
DNA: TGCGCCAGCAGCATGAACCCGGGACTACTAAACTCTGGGGCCAACGTCCTGACTTTC

D: .
size: .
J: TRBJ1-2
V: TRBV12-5
CDR3: CAIENGTGPHYGYTF
DNA: TGTGCTATCGAAAACGGGACGGGTCCCCACTATGGCTACACCTTC

D: .
size: .
J: TRBJ2-1
V: TRBV7-7
CDR3: CASSLGVSRYNEQFF
DNA: TGTGCCAGCAGCTTAGGTGTCAGCCGATACAATGAGCAGTTCTTC

D: .
size: once
J: TRBJ1-2
V: TRBV2
CDR3: CASIGGSTNYGYTF
DNA: TGTGCCAGCATCGGCGGCAGTACTAACTATGGCTACACCTTC

D: .
size: .
J: TRBJ1-3
V: TRBV7-9
CDR3: CASSFQGVGNTIYF
DNA: TGTGCCAGCAGCTTCCAGGGTGTTGGAAACACCATATATTTT

D: .
size: .
J: TRBJ1-1
V: TRBV2
CDR3: CASSEQGNTEAFF
DNA: TGTGCCAGCAGTGAGCAGGGGAACACTGAAGCTTTCTTT

D: .
size: once
J: TRBJ2-3
V: TRBV5-6
CDR3: CASSFPTGTVDTQYF
DNA: TGTGCCAGCAGCTTCCCTACAGGGACGGTTGATACGCAGTATTTT

D: .
size: .
J: TRBJ2-6
V: TRBV12-5
CDR3: CASGGGTEPSGANVLTF
DNA: TGTGCTAGTGGTGGAGGGACAGAACCCTCTGGGGCCAACGTCCTGACTTTC

D: TRBD1
size: .
J: TRBJ1-6
V: TRBV10-3
CDR3: CAIRGTGDNSPLHF
DNA: TGTGCCATCAGGGGGACAGGGGATAATTCACCCCTCCACTTT

D: TRBD2
size: .
J: TRBJ2-7
V: TRBV7-2
CDR3: CASSLVAGGYEQYF
DNA: TGTGCCAGCAGCTTAGTAGCGGGTGGCTACGAGCAGTACTTC

D: .
size: .
J: TRBJ2-7
V: TRBV4-1
CDR3: CASSQGGTLPSSYEQYF
DNA: TGCGCCAGCAGCCAAGGCGGGACACTCCCGAGCTCCTACGAGCAGTACTTC

D: .
size: .
J: TRBJ1-6
V: TRBV6-1
CDR3: CASSRRTSYNSPLHF
DNA: TGTGCCAGCAGCAGACGGACCTCCTATAATTCACCCCTCCACTTT

D: TRBD1
size: once
J: TRBJ1-2
V: TRBV19
CDR3: CASSTQQGAGYGYTF
DNA: TGTGCCAGTAGTACGCAACAGGGGGCTGGCTATGGCTACACCTTC

D: TRBD2
size: .
J: TRBJ2-7
V: TRBV18
CDR3: CASSHGEGSYEQYF
DNA: TGTGCCAGCTCCCACGGGGAGGGTTCCTACGAGCAGTACTTC

D: TRBD1
size: .
J: TRBJ1-6
V: TRBV7-3
CDR3: CASSPETGGPLHF
DNA: TGTGCCAGCAGCCCAGAGACAGGGGGACCCCTCCACTTT

D: .
size: .
J: TRBJ1-1
V: TRBV12-5
CDR3: CASGLWNTEAFF
DNA: TGTGCTAGTGGTTTGTGGAACACTGAAGCTTTCTTT

D: .
size: .
J: TRBJ2-7
V: TRBV10-3
CDR3: CAISESRTAYEQYF
DNA: TGTGCCATCAGTGAGTCCCGGACAGCCTACGAGCAGTACTTC

D: .
size: .
J: TRBJ2-5
V: TRBV25-1
CDR3: CASCLASRATQYF
DNA: TGTGCCAGCTGCTTAGCGTCCCGCGCGACCCAGTACTTC

D: .
size: .
J: TRBJ2-3
V: TRBV14
CDR3: CASSRGGRWTDTQYF
DNA: TGTGCCAGCAGCCGAGGTGGGCGTTGGACAGATACGCAGTATTTT

D: .
size: .
J: TRBJ1-2
V: TRBV6-5
CDR3: CASRETGPNYGYTF
DNA: TGTGCCAGCAGGGAGACAGGTCCCAACTATGGCTACACCTTC

D: .
size: .
J: TRBJ1-4
V: TRBV9
CDR3: CASSARDILNEKLFF
DNA: TGTGCCAGCAGCGCAAGGGACATTTTGAATGAAAAACTGTTTTTT

D: TRBD1
size: .
J: TRBJ1-4
V: TRBV5-4
CDR3: CASSRNPGGRFEKLFF
DNA: TGTGCCAGCAGCCGCAACCCAGGGGGCAGGTTTGAAAAACTGTTTTTT

D: TRBD1
size: .
J: TRBJ1-1
V: TRBV5-1
CDR3: CASSRRTGIDGAEAFF
DNA: TGCGCCAGCAGCCGTAGGACAGGAATCGATGGCGCTGAAGCTTTCTTT

D: TRBD1
size: once
J: TRBJ2-2
V: TRBV4-2
CDR3: CASSQIDRGFGTGELFF
DNA: TGTGCCAGCAGCCAGATTGACAGGGGGTTCGGCACCGGGGAGCTGTTTTTT

D: .
size: once
J: TRBJ2-7
V: TRBV28
CDR3: CASSPRLRYEQYF
DNA: TGTGCCAGCAGTCCACGGCTGCGCTACGAGCAGTACTTC

D: TRBD1
size: .
J: TRBJ1-4
V: TRBV19
CDR3: CASGAGGELGNEKLFF
DNA: TGTGCCAGCGGGGCAGGGGGGGAGTTGGGTAATGAAAAACTGTTTTTT

D: TRBD2
size: .
J: TRBJ2-3
V: TRBV27
CDR3: CASSLRASGVTDTQYF
DNA: TGTGCCAGCAGTTTGAGGGCTAGCGGGGTAACAGATACGCAGTATTTT

D: .
size: .
J: TRBJ1-2
V: TRBV5-1
CDR3: CASSSGPNYGYTF
DNA: TGCGCCAGCAGCTCAGGGCCCAACTATGGCTACACCTTC

D: .
size: .
J: TRBJ1-2
V: TRBV4-1
CDR3: CASSPWGGQGNSGYTF
DNA: TGCGCCAGCAGCCCCTGGGGGGGGCAGGGTAATTCGGGCTACACCTTC

D: .
size: few
J: TRBJ1-2
V: TRBV2
CDR3: CASGGRDYGYTF
DNA: TGTGCCAGCGGGGGCAGGGACTATGGCTACACCTTC

D: .
size: .
J: TRBJ2-3
V: TRBV5-1
CDR3: CASSFGQDTQYF
DNA: TGCGCCAGCAGCTTCGGTCAGGATACGCAGTATTTT

D: .
size: .
J: TRBJ1-5
V: TRBV4-1
CDR3: CASSQRTGNQPQHF
DNA: TGCGCCAGCAGCCAACGTACAGGCAATCAGCCCCAGCATTTT

D: TRBD1
size: .
J: TRBJ1-3
V: TRBV7-8
CDR3: CASSAPGTGFSGNTIYF
DNA: TGTGCCAGCAGCGCCCCTGGGACAGGTTTCTCTGGAAACACCATATATTTT

D: .
size: .
J: TRBJ1-2
V: TRBV27
CDR3: CASRIYQGGGGYTF
DNA: TGTGCCAGCAGGATATATCAGGGTGGTGGTGGCTACACCTTC

D: TRBD1
size: .
J: TRBJ2-2
V: TRBV6-6
CDR3: CASSWDRATGELFF
DNA: TGTGCCAGCAGTTGGGACAGAGCCACCGGGGAGCTGTTTTTT

D: .
size: .
J: TRBJ1-3
V: TRBV11-3
CDR3: CASSSVRLLSGNTIYF
DNA: TGTGCCAGCAGCTCCGTACGGCTTCTCTCTGGAAACACCATATATTTT

D: TRBD1
size: once
J: TRBJ2-3
V: TRBV18
CDR3: CASSPPGQGGTDTQYF
DNA: TGTGCCAGCTCACCCCCGGGACAGGGGGGCACAGATACGCAGTATTTT

D: .
size: .
J: TRBJ1-1
V: TRBV7-2
CDR3: CASSLAQGSVTEAFF
DNA: TGTGCCAGCAGCTTAGCTCAGGGGTCGGTAACTGAAGCTTTCTTT

D: .
size: .
J: TRBJ1-1
V: TRBV7-2
CDR3: CASSLLVVNTEAFF
DNA: TGTGCCAGCAGCTTACTGGTTGTGAACACTGAAGCTTTCTTT

D: TRBD1
size: .
J: TRBJ1-4
V: TRBV19
CDR3: CASSPGGGTNEKLFF
DNA: TGTGCCAGTAGTCCAGGGGGAGGAACTAATGAAAAACTGTTTTTT

D: TRBD2
size: .
J: TRBJ2-5
V: TRBV2
CDR3: CASKWGGQETQYF
DNA: TGTGCCAGCAAATGGGGGGGGCAAGAGACCCAGTACTTC

D: TRBD1
size: .
J: TRBJ1-1
V: TRBV29-1
CDR3: CSVTDRGLTEAFF
DNA: TGCAGCGTCACTGACAGGGGGCTTACTGAAGCTTTCTTT

D: TRBD2
size: .
J: TRBJ2-1
V: TRBV5-4
CDR3: CASSLAAGGYNEQFF
DNA: TGTGCCAGCAGCTTGGCGGCGGGGGGTTACAATGAGCAGTTCTTC

D: TRBD2
size: .
J: TRBJ2-1
V: TRBV2
CDR3: CASRGLAGGPYNEQFF
DNA: TGTGCCAGCAGGGGACTAGCGGGGGGGCCCTACAATGAGCAGTTCTTC

D: .
size: once
J: TRBJ1-5
V: TRBV7-9
CDR3: CASSLGGGRYDQPQHF
DNA: TGTGCCAGCAGCTTAGGAGGGGGAAGGTACGATCAGCCCCAGCATTTT

D: .
size: .
J: TRBJ1-2
V: TRBV6-1
CDR3: CASRIEHPGVGYTF
DNA: TGTGCCAGCAGGATTGAACACCCCGGAGTAGGCTACACCTTC

D: .
size: .
J: TRBJ1-2
V: TRBV5-5
CDR3: CASSPPGESYGYTF
DNA: TGTGCCAGCAGCCCACCAGGGGAGAGCTATGGCTACACCTTC